A selection of T cell receptor beta chains follows, all from one sample in a study of OX40 agonist ivuxolimab in advanced cancers. The assay was immunoSEQ multiplex PCR, and TCRdb's table has in-frame clones only and misses some. The sample has about 93,000 clones, roughly 92% seen once; the top ten hold over 2.5%. The material was CD4+ or CD8+ T cells sorted from blood, obtained in a trial of the OX40 agonist ivuxolimab. The receptor source for this set is an adult with an advanced solid tumor such as melanoma, head and neck, liver or kidney cancer. CDR3s include the opening cysteine and the closing phenylalanine or tryptophan. The order of the fields is J gene, V gene, clone size, D gene, CDR3 DNA, CDR3 protein. A D gene is named only where the DNA matches it firmly. The size of a clone is reported for some rows only, either as once, few or many, or as a class for expanded clones.

TRBJ1-1 | TRBV30 | - | TRBD1 | TGTGCCTGGACCTCACCCGACAGGGCCATAGAAGCTTTCTTT | CAWTSPDRAIEAFF
TRBJ2-2 | TRBV15 | - | TRBD1 | TGTGCCACCACTACAGGGGCTGACACCGGGGAGCTGTTTTTT | CATTTGADTGELFF
TRBJ2-7 | TRBV5-6 | - | - | TGTGCCAGCAGTCCGGGCCCCCGAACCTCCTACGAGCAGTACTTC | CASSPGPRTSYEQYF
TRBJ1-1 | TRBV10-2 | - | - | TGCGCCAGCAGTGAAGAGGCAGGGGTGGGTTTGGTGAACACTGAAGCTTTCTTT | CASSEEAGVGLVNTEAFF
TRBJ2-3 | TRBV9 | - | TRBD2 | TGTGCCAGCAGCGTAGAATGGGGCCGGCGGGGGTCACCAGATACGCAGTATTTT | CASSVEWGRRGSPDTQYF
TRBJ2-1 | TRBV7-8 | - | TRBD2 | TGTGCCAGCAGCTTAGTCCACCTAGCGGCGGGGTCCTACAATGAGCAGTTCTTC | CASSLVHLAAGSYNEQFF
TRBJ2-1 | TRBV7-7 | - | TRBD2 | TGTGCTAGCAGCGTTCTAGCGGGGCCCTACAATGAGCAGTTCTTC | CASSVLAGPYNEQFF
TRBJ2-7 | TRBV6-5 | - | - | TGTGCCAGTGTGGACAGTACCTACGAGCAGTACTTC | CASVDSTYEQYF
TRBJ2-7 | TRBV5-6 | once | TRBD1 | TGTGCCAGCAGCTCGGACGGTGGGACAGGTTACTACGAGCAGTACTTC | CASSSDGGTGYYEQYF
TRBJ2-7 | TRBV5-6 | few | - | TGTGCCAGCAGCTCCAACAGATACTCCTACGAGCAGTACTTC | CASSSNRYSYEQYF
TRBJ2-1 | TRBV9 | few | - | TGTGCCAGCAGCGCCGGACTGACTGGCGAGCAGTTCTTC | CASSAGLTGEQFF
TRBJ2-2 | TRBV7-3 | few | - | TGTGCCAGCAGCTTATCCACCGGGGAGCTGTTTTTT | CASSLSTGELFF